The 24 T cell receptor beta chains presented below share a single source sample, sequenced in a study of blood T cells in healthy people across ages. Using a J-beta primer mix together with a sample-barcoded 5' primer, a second PCR was run for roughly 6 to 12 cycles. TCRdb reanalysed the 5' RACE reads using MiXCR and keeps one entry per CDR3 protein. Among under 850,000 distinct CDR3 sequences listed, around 36% were seen once. The sequenced material came from blood. These receptors all stem from a young man in good health.

As to this clonotype: An end of the junction differs from the germline gene, which may be a read error. J is TRBJ2-5 and V is TRBV4-3; possibly TRBD2 for D (6 bases). The germline V gene encodes CDR1 LGHNA and CDR2 YSLEER. The CDR3 contains 13 residues. CDR3 sequence: CASSQVAGNEQYF. The CDR3 DNA reads TGCGCCAGTAGCCAAGTCGCGGGGAATGAGCAGTACTTC.

The chain carries TRBV3-1 and TRBJ1-3, with D maybe TRBD1 (5 bases). The CDR3 covers 16 residues. With 3 bases removed from V and 0 bases from J, the gap between germline ends came to 12 bases. Germline CDR1 is LGHDT and CDR2 is YNNKEL (reference sequence). The CDR3 loop is CASSHLGDYSGNTIYF. The CDR3 DNA follows: TGTGCCAGCAGCCACCTAGGGGATTACTCTGGAAACACCATATATTTT.

The gene calls are TRBV6-4 and TRBJ2-3; D uncertain. The CDR3 length is 13 residues. Germline V gene lookup returns CDR1 MRHNA and CDR2 SNTAGT. Trimming cost V 4 bases and J 4 bases, with 9 bases left between them. The CDR3 DNA reads TGTGCCAGCAGTGGGGAAACGGCAGATACGCAGTATTTT. As protein: CASSGETADTQYF.

A remark on this clonotype: This may come from a read error, since a much larger clone is one base off. The CDR3 DNA follows: TGTGCCAGCAGTTCCTTTGACAGGTCCGGGCAGTACTTC. It specifies CASSSFDRSGQYF. The gene calls are TRBV6-5 and TRBJ2-7, with a tentative D call TRBD1 (6 bases). Germline lookup yields CDR1 MNHEY and CDR2 SVGAGI. The V end was cut by 4 bases, the J end by 9 bases, with 16 bases between. The CDR3 is made up of 13 amino acids.

The table lists this clonotype with a few counts. V gene TRBV20-1 combines with J gene TRBJ1-2, with D maybe TRBD1 (5 bases). The CDR3 consists of 14 residues. V lost 7 bases to trimming and J lost 3 bases, with 18 bases between them. Per the germline V gene, CDR1 is DFQATT and CDR2 is SNEGSKA (reference sequence). CDR3 sequence (DNA): TGCAGTGTTGAGGTCGGGGGACTGGACTATGGCTACACCTTC. Protein product: CSVEVGGLDYGYTF.

This chain joins TRBV7-2 and TRBJ1-6; tentative D call: TRBD1 (6 bases). V was clipped by 5 bases and J by 5 bases, with 10 bases between them. Germline CDR1 and CDR2: SGHTA and FQGNSA. The CDR3 sequence is 14 residues long. The CDR3: CASSPRQDNSPLHF. The CDR3 DNA reads as TGTGCCAGCAGCCCCAGACAGGATAATTCACCCCTCCACTTT.

This clonotype was seen only a few times. V gene TRBV6-2 or TRBV6-3 combines with J gene TRBJ2-7; D is undetermined. V dropped 4 bases and J dropped 2 bases, with 6 bases sitting between them. This CDR3 spans 12 amino acids. Germline CDR1 MNHEY, CDR2 SVGEGT. This CDR3 is CASSSVTYEQYF. The DNA for the CDR3 is TGTGCCAGCAGTTCCGTAACCTACGAGCAGTACTTC.

J is TRBJ2-1 and V is TRBV27; 11 bases are a match to TRBD2. Trimming removed 10 bases from V and 5 bases from J; junction bases left unmatched: 7. The CDR3 extends over 14 amino acids. Germline CDR1 reads MNHEY; CDR2 reads SMNVEV (reference sequence). The CDR3 DNA reads as TGTGCCACCGCGGGACTAGCGGAGCACAATGAGCAGTTCTTC. Amino acid sequence: CATAGLAEHNEQFF.

The V and J genes are TRBV6-2 or TRBV6-3 and TRBJ2-1; D uncertain. The germline CDR1 and CDR2 sequences are MNHEY and SVGEGT. Trimming shortened V by 1 base and J by 10 bases, and 8 bases separated the two germline ends. This CDR3 has 12 residues. The CDR3 DNA reads as TGTGCCAGCAGTTACTTGGATTACGAGCAGTTCTTC. This codes for CASSYLDYEQFF.

This rearrangement joins TRBV12-3 or TRBV12-4 to TRBJ2-3; possibly TRBD2 for D (5 bases). This CDR3 spans 18 amino acids. Deletions cut 10 bases from V and 2 bases from J, with 28 bases between. CDR3 coding DNA: TGTGCCACGACCGGGAAAACCCCGATCCGCGAAGACACAGATACGCAGTATTTT. Translation: CATTGKTPIREDTDTQYF.

This rearrangement joins TRBV28 to TRBJ2-1, with D tentatively TRBD2 (5 bases). This CDR3 has 16 residues. Germline CDR1 MDHEN, CDR2 SYDVKM. The ends were cut back, 7 bases at V and 0 bases at J, with 16 bases in the middle. The CDR3 DNA reads as TGTGCCAGCAAAGATCCGCGGGTCCCCTCCTACAATGAGCAGTTCTTC. Protein product: CASKDPRVPSYNEQFF.

There are many counts of this clonotype. This CDR3 is CSAGLHTDTQYF. The CDR3 DNA sequence: TGCAGCGCGGGACTGCACACAGATACGCAGTATTTT. The genes are TRBV29-1 and TRBJ2-3; D is possibly TRBD2 (6 bases). The CDR3 is 12 residues long. The V and J ends lost 7 bases and 2 bases respectively, with 10 bases between them. Germline V gene sequence: CDR1 SQVTM, CDR2 ANQGSEA.

The chain recombines TRBV5-1 with TRBJ2-5; 8 nucleotides line up with TRBD1. Germline V CDR1 and CDR2: SGHRS, YFSETQ. V trimming: 4 bases; J trimming: 2 bases; junction bases outside the gene matches: 10. CDR3 length: 16 amino acids. The CDR3 reads CASSTGPDREQETQYF. For the CDR3, the DNA is TGCGCCAGCAGCACTGGACCGGACAGGGAGCAAGAGACCCAGTACTTC.

The chain is built from TRBV27 and TRBJ2-7, with a weak D call TRBD1 (5 bases). From germline, CDR1 is MNHEY and CDR2 SMNVEV (reference sequence). CDR3 length: 15 residues. Trimming pared 6 bases from V and 0 bases from J, leaving 15 bases between. CDR3: CASSLTGFSSYEQYF. CDR3 sequence (DNA): TGTGCCAGCAGCTTAACAGGATTTAGCTCCTACGAGCAGTACTTC.

The chain combines TRBV18 with TRBJ2-1, with 9 bases lining up with TRBD1. CDR3 length equals 15 residues. V shed 3 bases, J shed 7 bases, and the junction held 7 bases outside the gene matches. CDR1 is KGHSH and CDR2 is LQKENI in the germline V gene. CDR3 residues: CASSPRDRVQNEQFF. The CDR3 DNA reads TGTGCCAGCTCACCGCGGGACAGGGTTCAAAATGAGCAGTTCTTC.

Only a few counts were recorded for this clonotype. This chain uses TRBV7-2 with TRBJ2-1; a possible D gene is TRBD2 (6 bases). Germline loops: CDR1 SGHTA, CDR2 FQGNSA. The CDR3 runs to 14 residues. V was pared by 1 base and J by 3 bases, with 7 bases between. Here the CDR3 reads CASSLEAGYNEQFF. DNA for the CDR3: TGTGCCAGCAGCTTAGAAGCGGGCTACAATGAGCAGTTCTTC.

This clonotype was found a few times. This rearrangement joins TRBV6-2 or TRBV6-3 to TRBJ2-1; 10 bases match TRBD2. V lost 7 bases and J lost 0; bases outside the gene matches: 12. From germline, CDR1 is MNHEY and CDR2 SVGEGT. This CDR3 has 18 amino acids. The CDR3, as DNA: TGTGCCAGCACCTCCTGGGCTAGCGGGGGCCTCTCCTACAATGAGCAGTTCTTC. It specifies CASTSWASGGLSYNEQFF.

The V and J genes are TRBV20-1 and TRBJ1-2; 10 bases line up with TRBD1. From germline, CDR1 is DFQATT and CDR2 SNEGSKA (reference sequence). This CDR3 region has 12 residues. Trimming cost V 3 bases and J 7 bases; bases outside gene matches: 2. The CDR3 nucleotides are TGCAGTGCTAGTGGGGACAGGGGTGGCTACACCTTC. It encodes CSASGDRGGYTF.

As concerns this clonotype: Mismatch with germline at one junction end may stem from a read error. This chain uses TRBV10-3 with TRBJ2-3; D unresolved. Per germline, CDR1 ENHRY and CDR2 SYGVKD. The CDR3 extends over 13 amino acids. The CDR3 region is CAISEGIAETQYF. The CDR3 nucleotides read TGTGCCATCAGTGAGGGAATAGCAGAGACGCAGTATTTT.

This clonotype was seen once. In DNA form, the CDR3 reads TGCGCCAGCAGCCCATCAGCCGGGGACGTAGAAGCTTTCTTT. It encodes CASSPSAGDVEAFF. This chain joins TRBV5-1 and TRBJ1-1; D perhaps matches TRBD1 (5 bases). The germline V gene encodes CDR1 SGHRS and CDR2 YFSETQ. Trimming removed 4 bases from V and 8 bases from J, with 18 bases in between. This CDR3 contains 14 residues.

V is TRBV4-1 and J is TRBJ1-3; a possible D gene is TRBD1 (5 bases). The CDR3 is 17 residues long. CDR1 and CDR2 (germline): MGHRA, YSYEKL. V was pared by 1 base and J by 2 bases, with 15 bases between. CDR3 sequence: CASSQVWEGKTGNTIYF. In nucleotides, the CDR3 is TGCGCCAGCAGCCAAGTCTGGGAGGGGAAGACTGGAAACACCATATATTTT.

This clonotype was seen only a few times. This rearrangement joins TRBV2 to TRBJ1-4; 7 nucleotides match TRBD1. CDR1 and CDR2 (germline): SNHLY, FYNNEI. This CDR3 has 15 amino acids. J was trimmed by 0 bases and V by 7 bases; bases with no gene match: 5. The CDR3 loop reads CASTGTDATNEKLFF. The CDR3 DNA reads as TGTGCCAGCACCGGGACAGACGCAACTAATGAAAAACTGTTTTTT.

The chain joins TRBV10-3 to TRBJ2-3, with a weak D call TRBD2 (6 bases). CDR3 length equals 14 residues. V was pared by 5 bases and J by 2 bases, with 11 bases between. Germline CDR1 is ENHRY and CDR2 is SYGVKD. The CDR3 DNA sequence: TGTGCCATCAGTCGGGACTTATCCACAGATACGCAGTATTTT. Translation gives CAISRDLSTDTQYF.

The chain employs TRBV12-3 or TRBV12-4 and TRBJ2-7; D not resolved. V lost 5 bases to trimming and J lost 7 bases, with 15 bases between them. The CDR3 contains 13 residues. The CDR3 sequence is CASSVGYYNEQYF. DNA for the CDR3: TGTGCCAGCAGTGTGGGCTACTACAATGAGCAGTACTTC.